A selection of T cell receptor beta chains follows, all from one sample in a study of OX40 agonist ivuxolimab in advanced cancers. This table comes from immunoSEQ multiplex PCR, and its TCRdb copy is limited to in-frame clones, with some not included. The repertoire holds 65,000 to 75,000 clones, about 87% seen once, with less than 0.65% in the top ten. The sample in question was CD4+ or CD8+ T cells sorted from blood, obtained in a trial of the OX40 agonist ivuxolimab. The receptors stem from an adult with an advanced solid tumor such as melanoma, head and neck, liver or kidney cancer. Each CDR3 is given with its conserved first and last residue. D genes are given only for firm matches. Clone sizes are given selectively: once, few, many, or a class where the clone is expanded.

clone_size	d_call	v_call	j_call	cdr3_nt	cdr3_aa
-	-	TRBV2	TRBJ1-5	TGTGCCAGCAGTTATGATCAGCCCCAGCATTTT	CASSYDQPQHF
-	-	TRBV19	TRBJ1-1	TGTGCCAGTAGTATGGCACGAACTTACACTGAAGCTTTCTTT	CASSMARTYTEAFF
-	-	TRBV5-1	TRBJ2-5	TGCGCCAGCAGCCCGGATTTTCAAGAGACCCAGTACTTC	CASSPDFQETQYF
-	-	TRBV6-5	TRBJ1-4	TGTGCCAGCAGGCTCGGAGCGGGGACTAATGAAAAACTGTTTTTT	CASRLGAGTNEKLFF
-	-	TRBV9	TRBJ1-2	TGTGCCAGCAGCGTAGAAGGGACATTCTATGGCTACACCTTC	CASSVEGTFYGYTF
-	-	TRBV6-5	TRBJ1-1	TGTGCCAGCAGTTACCGGGGGGCGCCGGACACTGAAGCTTTCTTT	CASSYRGAPDTEAFF
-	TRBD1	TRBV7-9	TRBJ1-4	TGTGCCAGCAGCCCTCGGGACAGGGCAACTAATGAAAAACTGTTTTTT	CASSPRDRATNEKLFF
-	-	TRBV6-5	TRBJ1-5	TGTGCCAGCAGCCCGGGGGGAACCTTTCAGCCCCAGCATTTT	CASSPGGTFQPQHF
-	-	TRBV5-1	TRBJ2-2	TGCGCCAGCAGCTTTCTACCGGGAGTCACCGGGGAGCTGTTTTTT	CASSFLPGVTGELFF
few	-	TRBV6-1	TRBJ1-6	TGTGCCAGCAGGCCTGGGACGGCATATAATTCACCCCTCCACTTT	CASRPGTAYNSPLHF
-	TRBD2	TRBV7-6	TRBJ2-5	TGTGCCAGCAGCTTAGCCACTAGCGGGGGGAAGACCCAGTACTTC	CASSLATSGGKTQYF
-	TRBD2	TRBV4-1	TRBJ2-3	TGCGCCAGCAGCCAAGTGGCGGGGGGGGGAGATACGCAGTATTTT	CASSQVAGGGDTQYF
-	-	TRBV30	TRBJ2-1	TGTGCCTGGAGTGTACAGGCAGGCTGGTACAATGAGCAGTTCTTC	CAWSVQAGWYNEQFF
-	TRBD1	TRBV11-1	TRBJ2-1	TGTGCCAGCAGCCCCGGGACAGGAGACTACAATGAGCAGTTCTTC	CASSPGTGDYNEQFF
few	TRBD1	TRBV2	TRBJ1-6	TGTGCCAGCGGAAACAGGGGAGGGAGCTCACCCCTCCACTTT	CASGNRGGSSPLHF
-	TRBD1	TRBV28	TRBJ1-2	TGTGCCAGCAGTTCCAACCAGGGGGGAAACTATGGCTACACCTTC	CASSSNQGGNYGYTF
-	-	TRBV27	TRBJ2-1	TGTGCCAGCAGAATAGGGGTCTCCTACAATGAGCAGTTCTTC	CASRIGVSYNEQFF
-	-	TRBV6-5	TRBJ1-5	TGTGCCAGCACCTCTGGGCAGGGCAATCAGCCCCAGCATTTT	CASTSGQGNQPQHF
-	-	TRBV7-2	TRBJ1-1	TGTGCCAGCAGCTTAGGTCGAACGGGAGGAACTGAAGCTTTCTTT	CASSLGRTGGTEAFF
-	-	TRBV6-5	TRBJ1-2	TGTGCCAGCAGCTCCATTCTCCCCAACTATGGCTACACCTTC	CASSSILPNYGYTF
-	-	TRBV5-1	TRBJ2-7	TGCGCCAGCAGCTTGGCCTGGGGCGGGGAGCAGTACTTC	CASSLAWGGEQYF
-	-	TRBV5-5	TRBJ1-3	TGTGCCAGCCGTCCCCAGGGCCCTGGAAACACCATATATTTT	CASRPQGPGNTIYF
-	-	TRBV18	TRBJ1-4	TGTGCCAGCTCACCCCCCGGGGATGAAAAACTGTTTTTT	CASSPPGDEKLFF
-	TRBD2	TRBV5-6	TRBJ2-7	TGTGCCAGCAGCCCGGTAGGTAGCGGGAAGTCCTACGAGCAGTACTTC	CASSPVGSGKSYEQYF
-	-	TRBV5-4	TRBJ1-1	TGTGCCAGCAGCTTGAGTCAGGGTTTCGCTGAAGCTTTCTTT	CASSLSQGFAEAFF
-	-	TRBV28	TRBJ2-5	TGTGCCAGCAGTTTCGGGGACTTCGTCCAAGAGACCCAGTACTTC	CASSFGDFVQETQYF
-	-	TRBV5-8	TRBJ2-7	TGTGCCAGCAGCCGACCGGGACTCCTCTCGGGGGAGCAGTACTTC	CASSRPGLLSGEQYF
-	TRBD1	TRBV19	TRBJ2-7	TGTGCCAGTAGCGCCCGGGACAGGGGGTACGAGCAGTACTTC	CASSARDRGYEQYF
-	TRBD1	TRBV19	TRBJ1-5	TGTGCCAGTATGAAACAGGGGAGCAGGCAGCCCCAGCATTTT	CASMKQGSRQPQHF
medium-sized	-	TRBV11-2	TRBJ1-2	TGTGCCAGCAGCCCCGGGGGTTTCTATGGCTACACCTTC	CASSPGGFYGYTF
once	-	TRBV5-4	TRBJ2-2	TGTGCCAGCAGCTCGACTCAGAACACCGGGGAGCTGTTTTTT	CASSSTQNTGELFF
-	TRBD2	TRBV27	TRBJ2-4	TGTGCCAGCAGTGGGAGGGGAGCCAAAAACATTCAGTACTTC	CASSGRGAKNIQYF
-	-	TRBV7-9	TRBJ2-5	TGTGCCAGCAGCCCTGGCCGGCTAGCAAGAGCTCCCCAGTACTTC	CASSPGRLARAPQYF
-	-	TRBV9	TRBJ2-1	TGTGCCAGCGCTCGTCGGCCAGATGATAATGAGCAGTTCTTC	CASARRPDDNEQFF
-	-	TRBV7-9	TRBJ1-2	TGTGCCAGCAGCTTTGAGGTCGTCGTACGGGGCTACACCTTC	CASSFEVVVRGYTF
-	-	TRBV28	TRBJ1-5	TGTGCCAGCAGTTTTAACGGCCGTCAGCCCCAGCATTTT	CASSFNGRQPQHF
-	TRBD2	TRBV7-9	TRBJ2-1	TGTGCCAGCAGCTTAGGAGGTGCGGGGGGGCAGAATGAGCAGTTCTTC	CASSLGGAGGQNEQFF
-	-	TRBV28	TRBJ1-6	TGTGCCAGCAGTCTTATTCGAGGCTCCTATAATTCACCCCTCCACTTT	CASSLIRGSYNSPLHF
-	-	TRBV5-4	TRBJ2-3	TGTGCCAGCAGCTTAGGCGGACCCGGCACAGATACGCAGTATTTT	CASSLGGPGTDTQYF
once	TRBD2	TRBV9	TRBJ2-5	TGTGCCAGCAGCACAGCGGGGGGAGAGACCCAGTACTTC	CASSTAGGETQYF
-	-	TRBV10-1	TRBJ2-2	TGCGCCAGCAGTGATTTGGTCGGGGGCACCGGGGAGCTGTTTTTT	CASSDLVGGTGELFF
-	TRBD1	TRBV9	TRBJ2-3	TGTGCCAGCAGCCCACGGCAGGGGGTCACAGATACGCAGTATTTT	CASSPRQGVTDTQYF
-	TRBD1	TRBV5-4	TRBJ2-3	TGTGCCAGCAGCCATGCAATAACAGGGGGTGCGCTCGGTCCAGATACGCAGTATTTT	CASSHAITGGALGPDTQYF
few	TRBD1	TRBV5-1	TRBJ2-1	TGCGCCAGCAGCTCTATGGACAGGTCGGGTGAGCAGTTCTTC	CASSSMDRSGEQFF
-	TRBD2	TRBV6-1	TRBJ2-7	TGTGCCAGCAGGGCAGGACTAGCGACCTACGAGCAGTACTTC	CASRAGLATYEQYF
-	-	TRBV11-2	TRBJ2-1	TGTGCCAGCAGCGGGGTCGCAGGACCATACAATGAGCAGTTCTTC	CASSGVAGPYNEQFF
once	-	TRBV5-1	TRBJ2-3	TGCGCCAGCAGCTTGCCTACAGGGACAGATACGCAGTATTTT	CASSLPTGTDTQYF
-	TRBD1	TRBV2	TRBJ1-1	TGTGCCAGCAAGTGGACAGGGGTGGAGAACACTGAAGCTTTCTTT	CASKWTGVENTEAFF
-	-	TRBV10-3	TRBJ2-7	TGTGCCATCAGTGAGTCGCTGCAGTTCGAGCAGTACTTC	CAISESLQFEQYF
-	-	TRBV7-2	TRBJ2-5	TGTGCCAGCAGCTTCTCAGAGACCCAGTACTTC	CASSFSETQYF
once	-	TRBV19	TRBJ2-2	TGTGCCAGTACCCTTAACCGGGCGAACACCGGGGAGCTGTTTTTT	CASTLNRANTGELFF
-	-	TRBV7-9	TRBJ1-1	TGTGCCAGCAGCTTAACAGCGGGCAGGGAAACTGAAGCTTTCTTT	CASSLTAGRETEAFF
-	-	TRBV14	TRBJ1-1	TGTGCCAGCAGCCAAGTCGGAGGGCTTGGAAGGAACACTGAAGCTTTCTTT	CASSQVGGLGRNTEAFF